A selection of T cell receptor beta chains follows, all from one sample in a study of T cell responses to AZD1222 COVID-19 vaccine. Clones were sequenced by immunoSEQ multiplex PCR, and TCRdb holds only the in-frame ones, with some missing. Of some 65,000 clones listed, less than 85% are singletons. Source: peripheral blood, taken on day 0 of MenACWY control vaccination. The receptor source for this set is an adult in good health. Each CDR3 is given with its conserved first and last residue. The D gene is left open where the match is weak. The size field is filled for only some rows; it gives once, few, many or a size class.

v_call: TRBV6-5
clone_size: .
d_call: .
j_call: TRBJ2-2
cdr3_nt: TGTGCCAGCAGTTACTCGGGCACCGGGGAGCTGTTTTTT
cdr3_aa: CASSYSGTGELFF

v_call: TRBV7-9
clone_size: .
d_call: .
j_call: TRBJ1-2
cdr3_nt: TGTGCCAGCAGCGCGATACAGGGTGAGAATGGCTACACCTTC
cdr3_aa: CASSAIQGENGYTF

v_call: TRBV28
clone_size: few
d_call: .
j_call: TRBJ1-2
cdr3_nt: TGTGCCAGCAGTACCTACAGGGTATATGGCTACACCTTC
cdr3_aa: CASSTYRVYGYTF

v_call: TRBV7-2
clone_size: .
d_call: .
j_call: TRBJ2-1
cdr3_nt: TGTGCCAGCAGCTCCCCCACAGGTCTCTCCTACAATGAGCAGTTCTTC
cdr3_aa: CASSSPTGLSYNEQFF

v_call: TRBV28
clone_size: .
d_call: .
j_call: TRBJ1-1
cdr3_nt: TGTGCCAGCAACGGGGCAGAAGGAAGGACTGAAGCTTTCTTT
cdr3_aa: CASNGAEGRTEAFF

v_call: TRBV4-3
clone_size: .
d_call: .
j_call: TRBJ2-3
cdr3_nt: TGCGCCAGCAGCCAATTCGGGGGGCATCCTAGCACAGATACGCAGTATTTT
cdr3_aa: CASSQFGGHPSTDTQYF

v_call: TRBV10-1
clone_size: .
d_call: .
j_call: TRBJ2-5
cdr3_nt: TGCGCCAGCAAGAATTACAGGTTTAGGGAGACCCAGTACTTC
cdr3_aa: CASKNYRFRETQYF

v_call: TRBV2
clone_size: .
d_call: TRBD1
j_call: TRBJ1-4
cdr3_nt: TGTGCCAGCAACCGCGACAGGGGGATTCGTAATGAAAAACTGTTTTTT
cdr3_aa: CASNRDRGIRNEKLFF

v_call: TRBV29-1
clone_size: once
d_call: .
j_call: TRBJ2-5
cdr3_nt: TGCAGCGTAAACATCCAAGAGACCCAGTACTTC
cdr3_aa: CSVNIQETQYF

v_call: TRBV19
clone_size: .
d_call: .
j_call: TRBJ1-5
cdr3_nt: TGTGCCAGTCGGGGGGGTGTGGTGCAGCCCCAGCATTTT
cdr3_aa: CASRGGVVQPQHF

v_call: TRBV6-6
clone_size: once
d_call: TRBD1
j_call: TRBJ1-4
cdr3_nt: TGTGCCAGCAGTCGACAGGGTAGTACGGAAAAACTGTTTTTT
cdr3_aa: CASSRQGSTEKLFF

v_call: TRBV28
clone_size: .
d_call: TRBD2
j_call: TRBJ2-1
cdr3_nt: TGTGCCAGCAGTTTATTGCGGGAGTGGGACAATGAGCAGTTCTTC
cdr3_aa: CASSLLREWDNEQFF

v_call: TRBV30
clone_size: .
d_call: .
j_call: TRBJ2-7
cdr3_nt: TGTGCCTGGGGGGGTAGTTACTCCTACGAGCAGTACTTC
cdr3_aa: CAWGGSYSYEQYF

v_call: TRBV7-9
clone_size: .
d_call: .
j_call: TRBJ1-2
cdr3_nt: TGTGCCAGCAGCGCAGGGCGCGCCTATGGCTACACCTTC
cdr3_aa: CASSAGRAYGYTF

v_call: TRBV7-9
clone_size: .
d_call: .
j_call: TRBJ1-1
cdr3_nt: TGTGCCAGCAGCCCGACGAGGGGCCCTGAAGCTTTCTTT
cdr3_aa: CASSPTRGPEAFF

v_call: TRBV7-5
clone_size: .
d_call: .
j_call: TRBJ2-7
cdr3_nt: TGTGCCAGAAGCTCAGCGGGGACAGTGACCTACGAGCAGTACTTC
cdr3_aa: CARSSAGTVTYEQYF

v_call: TRBV5-6
clone_size: few
d_call: TRBD1
j_call: TRBJ2-3
cdr3_nt: TGTGCCAGCAGCCTCCCGGGACAGGGGTCCGATACGCAGTATTTT
cdr3_aa: CASSLPGQGSDTQYF

v_call: TRBV29-1
clone_size: .
d_call: TRBD1
j_call: TRBJ1-2
cdr3_nt: TGCAGCGTTGTGGGGGAGACAGGGCCCGGCTACACCTTC
cdr3_aa: CSVVGETGPGYTF

v_call: TRBV5-1
clone_size: .
d_call: TRBD2
j_call: TRBJ2-7
cdr3_nt: TGCGCCAGCAGCTTACTACCGGGACTAGAGGTGGGGGAGCAGTACTTC
cdr3_aa: CASSLLPGLEVGEQYF

v_call: TRBV9
clone_size: .
d_call: .
j_call: TRBJ1-1
cdr3_nt: TGTGCCAGCAGCGTAGGAGACGGACGGACTGAAGCTTTCTTT
cdr3_aa: CASSVGDGRTEAFF

v_call: TRBV27
clone_size: .
d_call: .
j_call: TRBJ1-2
cdr3_nt: TGTGCCAGCAGGGCGGGCTTTGACTATGGCTACACCTTC
cdr3_aa: CASRAGFDYGYTF

v_call: TRBV18
clone_size: .
d_call: .
j_call: TRBJ1-2
cdr3_nt: TGTGCCAGCTCACCAGCGGGGGCTAACTATGGCTACACCTTC
cdr3_aa: CASSPAGANYGYTF

v_call: TRBV29-1
clone_size: .
d_call: .
j_call: TRBJ1-1
cdr3_nt: TGCAGCGTTGAGAGAGGGTCAAACACTGAAGCTTTCTTT
cdr3_aa: CSVERGSNTEAFF

v_call: TRBV15
clone_size: .
d_call: .
j_call: TRBJ1-3
cdr3_nt: TGTGCCACCAGCAGGGCAGGCGGTGGAAACACCATATATTTT
cdr3_aa: CATSRAGGGNTIYF

v_call: TRBV3-1/TRBV3-2
clone_size: .
d_call: .
j_call: TRBJ1-2
cdr3_nt: TGTGCCAGCAGCCAAGAAGCCAGAGGCTACACCTTC
cdr3_aa: CASSQEARGYTF

v_call: TRBV24-1
clone_size: .
d_call: .
j_call: TRBJ2-1
cdr3_nt: TGTGCCACCAGCGCGGAGGGAATAAACAATGAGCAGTTCTTC
cdr3_aa: CATSAEGINNEQFF

v_call: TRBV12-3/TRBV12-4
clone_size: .
d_call: .
j_call: TRBJ2-7
cdr3_nt: TGTGCCAGCAGTTTAGGCCCACCCTACGAGCAGTACTTC
cdr3_aa: CASSLGPPYEQYF

v_call: TRBV11-2
clone_size: .
d_call: .
j_call: TRBJ1-4
cdr3_nt: TGTGCCAGCAGCAAGCAACAGGGAACTAATGAAAAACTGTTTTTT
cdr3_aa: CASSKQQGTNEKLFF

v_call: TRBV7-6
clone_size: .
d_call: TRBD2
j_call: TRBJ2-5
cdr3_nt: TGTGCCAGCAGCCCGACTAGCTTCCAGGAGACCCAGTACTTC
cdr3_aa: CASSPTSFQETQYF

v_call: TRBV30
clone_size: .
d_call: TRBD2
j_call: TRBJ2-5
cdr3_nt: TGTGCCTGGAGCATAGGACTAGCGGGAGTTGAGACCCAGTACTTC
cdr3_aa: CAWSIGLAGVETQYF

v_call: TRBV5-6
clone_size: .
d_call: TRBD1
j_call: TRBJ1-2
cdr3_nt: TGTGCCAGCAGCTCCGACAGGGGGTATGGCTACACCTTC
cdr3_aa: CASSSDRGYGYTF